This entry lists 24 T cell receptor beta chains sequenced from one sample in a study of spatial heterogeneity in lung cancer. The time point is: sample taken at primary tumor resection. Researchers sequenced whole RNA taken from tumor, nontumor lung or frozen PBMC without sorting. TCRdb used MiXCR to reprocess the 5' RACE reads, holding one entry per CDR3 protein. The sample lists more than 9,500 distinct CDR3 sequences, 5.5% to 7.5% seen once, with 10% in the top ten. Here the sequenced sample was normal lung tissue next to the tumor, taken at surgery. Receptors were obtained from a male donor with early-stage non-small cell lung cancer.

This clonotype was picked up many times. This beta chain is an unintended read in a library built for alpha chains; its size means little. The chain links TRBV7-2 to TRBJ2-2; 8 bases line up with TRBD2. The V and J ends lost 5 bases and 6 bases, in that order; junction bases with no gene match: 5. CDR1 SGHTA and CDR2 FQGNSA come from the germline V gene. The CDR3 sequence is 14 residues long. CDR3 DNA: TGTGCCAGCAGCCAAATACTAGCGGCCGGGGAGCTGTTTTTT. As protein: CASSQILAAGELFF.

This clonotype was recorded at least ten times. Little can be read into the size of this beta chain, an off-target read in a library designed for alpha chains. The gene calls are TRBV18 and TRBJ1-1, with 9 positions matching TRBD1. The CDR3 consists of 17 residues. V trimming: 2 bases; J trimming: 3 bases; junction bases outside the gene matches: 10. Germline V lookup: CDR1 KGHSH, CDR2 LQKENI. In DNA form, the CDR3 reads TGTGCCAGCTCACCATTGGGACAGGGTTTGGGGGACACTGAAGCTTTCTTT. It translates to CASSPLGQGLGDTEAFF.

Many counts were recorded for this clonotype. Because this beta chain is a stray read in a library intended to capture alpha chains, its abundance should not be given much weight. The chain links TRBV29-1 to TRBJ2-7, with 7 bases lining up with TRBD1. Germline V lookup: CDR1 SQVTM, CDR2 ANQGSEA. The CDR3 has 12 amino acids. For the CDR3, the DNA is TGCAGTGCGAGGGGGCTCCTCTACGAGCAGTACTTC. Its protein product is CSARGLLYEQYF.

This clonotype is categorized as medium-sized. The library was designed around alpha chains, so this beta chain is a stray read whose abundance carries little weight. V is TRBV9 and J is TRBJ2-1; weak D call: TRBD2 (5 bases). Trimming pared 7 bases from V and 4 bases from J, leaving 9 bases between. This CDR3 contains 12 residues. Germline CDR1 SGDLS, CDR2 YYNGEE. CDR3 in DNA: TGTGCCAGCGGAGGACGGTACAATGAGCAGTTCTTC. It is translated as CASGGRYNEQFF.

This clonotype is categorized as medium-sized. The library was prepared for alpha chains; this beta chain is a stray read, so its frequency means little. The V gene is TRBV10-3, the J gene TRBJ2-1; TRBD2 might be the D (5 bases). The CDR3 length is 15 residues. Looked up from germline, CDR1 is ENHRY and CDR2 is SYGVKD. Trimming removed 1 base from V and 1 base from J, with 8 bases in between. The CDR3: CAISEYEGSYNEQFF. The CDR3 bases are TGTGCCATCAGTGAGTATGAGGGATCCTACAATGAGCAGTTCTTC.

By share, this clonotype counts as large (0.1 to 1%). Within a library made for alpha chains, this beta chain is off target, and its count is uninformative. The gene calls are TRBV7-2 and TRBJ2-3; D remains unclear. This CDR3 has 16 residues. Germline V CDR1 and CDR2: SGHTA, FQGNSA. Trimming took 2 bases from V and 0 from J, leaving 12 bases between them. The CDR3 loop reads CASSLLGGDSTDTQYF. As DNA, the CDR3 is TGTGCCAGCAGCTTATTGGGTGGGGATAGCACAGATACGCAGTATTTT.

Many counts were recorded for this clonotype. Because this beta chain is a stray read in a library intended to capture alpha chains, its abundance should not be given much weight. V usage is TRBV4-2 and J usage is TRBJ2-1; 7 bases map to TRBD2. The CDR3 is made up of 17 amino acids. The ends lost 0 bases at V and 5 bases at J; junction bases unmatched: 10. Per germline, CDR1 LGHNA and CDR2 YNFKEQ. For the CDR3, the DNA is TGTGCCAGCAGCCAAGATCTGGGCGGGAGTGGAAACAATGAGCAGTTCTTC. Protein sequence: CASSQDLGGSGNNEQFF.

This clonotype was observed a handful of times. A library prepared for alpha chains yielded this beta chain as an off-target read; its size is of little meaning. The V gene is TRBV12-3 or TRBV12-4, the J gene TRBJ1-1; D uncertain. Deletions cut 3 bases from V and 5 bases from J, with 13 bases between. The CDR3 runs to 14 residues. The CDR3 nucleotides read TGTGCCAGCAGTTTCCCTGGGCCAACGACTGAAGCTTTCTTT. It yields the protein CASSFPGPTTEAFF.

This clonotype was observed a handful of times. A library prepared for alpha chains yielded this beta chain as an off-target read; its size is of little meaning. The chain combines TRBV5-1 with TRBJ1-6, with 7 bases fitting TRBD1. The CDR3 has 14 residues. Per the germline V gene, CDR1 is SGHRS and CDR2 is YFSETQ. Germline trimming cut 6 bases from V and 7 bases from J; bases unmatched to any gene: 7. CDR3 bases: TGCGCCAGCACCGGACAGGATCACAATTCACCCCTCCACTTT. Amino acid sequence: CASTGQDHNSPLHF.

Worth noting for this clonotype: With the library built for alpha chains, this beta chain is off target and its frequency is not meaningful. J is TRBJ2-6 and V is TRBV15, with a possible D match to TRBD1 (5 bases). Germline loops: CDR1 LNHNV, CDR2 YYDKDF (reference sequence). The CDR3 covers 15 residues. V was cut by 3 bases and J by 4 bases, with 10 bases left in between. CDR3 bases: TGTGCCACCAGCAGTCGGACACTCGGGGCCAACGTCCTGACTTTC. It specifies CATSSRTLGANVLTF.

This clonotype is termed medium-sized. Within a library made for alpha chains, this beta chain is off target, and its count is uninformative. This chain uses TRBV3-1 with TRBJ1-5; D ambiguous. Germline CDR1 reads LGHDT; CDR2 reads YNNKEL (reference sequence). Trimming removed 1 base from V and 5 bases from J, with 6 bases in between. There are 13 residues in the CDR3. The chain's CDR3 is CASSQGMYQPQHF. DNA of the CDR3: TGTGCCAGCAGCCAAGGGATGTATCAGCCCCAGCATTTT.

This clonotype was observed at least ten times. This beta chain is off target for a library built for alpha chains, so its abundance means little. This rearrangement joins TRBV3-1 to TRBJ2-7; no clear D. From germline, CDR1 is LGHDT and CDR2 YNNKEL (reference sequence). The CDR3 runs 15 residues. Trimming stripped 1 base from V and 6 bases from J, with 16 bases between. This CDR3 reads CASSQGVGKYGEQYF. Here the CDR3 DNA reads TGTGCCAGCAGCCAAGGGGTAGGGAAGTACGGCGAGCAGTACTTC.

This clonotype counts as medium-sized (0.01 to 0.1%). Being off target in a library aimed at alpha chains, this beta chain has a size of little meaning. The chain combines TRBV20-1 with TRBJ2-1; D may be TRBD2 (5 bases). The CDR3 covers 12 residues. V lost 4 bases and J lost 5, with 9 bases in between. CDR1 is DFQATT, CDR2 SNEGSKA, per germline (reference sequence). The DNA of the CDR3 is TGCAGTGCTACTAGCCCTCACAATGAGCAGTTCTTC. It codes for CSATSPHNEQFF.

As for this clonotype: In a library made to pick up alpha chains, this beta chain is a stray read with a size that means little. V is TRBV7-9 and J is TRBJ2-1; D perhaps matches TRBD2 (6 bases). The CDR3 consists of 15 residues. V shed 3 bases and J shed 5 bases, with 14 bases lying between them. The V gene's germline CDR1 is SEHNR and CDR2 FQNEAQ (reference sequence). CDR3 protein: CASSLTRGIDNEQFF. The CDR3, as DNA: TGTGCCAGCAGCTTGACTAGAGGGATCGACAATGAGCAGTTCTTC.

This clonotype was seen at least ten times. The library was designed around alpha chains, so this beta chain is a stray read whose abundance carries little weight. The gene calls are TRBV7-2 and TRBJ1-2; 8 bases map to TRBD1. Germline V gives CDR1 SGHTA, CDR2 FQGNSA. The V and J ends lost 0 bases and 4 bases, in that order; junction bases with no gene match: 7. This CDR3 contains 16 residues. CDR3 protein: CASSLARDRGSYGYTF. DNA for the CDR3: TGTGCCAGCAGCTTAGCGCGAGACAGGGGTTCCTATGGCTACACCTTC.

This clonotype has at least ten counts. Since it is a stray read in a library aimed at alpha chains, this beta chain has a size that is not meaningful. V and J are TRBV5-1 and TRBJ2-5; 8 bases are a match to TRBD1. The CDR3 is 16 residues long. The J segment lost 1 base and the V segment lost 1 base, leaving 6 bases of the junction unmatched. Germline V gene data show CDR1 as SGHRS and CDR2 as YFSETQ. This chain's CDR3 is CASSLFQTGAQETQYF. In DNA, the CDR3 is TGCGCCAGCAGCTTGTTTCAGACAGGGGCCCAAGAGACCCAGTACTTC.

This clonotype is deemed medium-sized (0.01 to 0.1%). The library was built for alpha chains, so this beta chain is an off-target read and its size means little. V and J are TRBV20-1 and TRBJ1-2; D is uncertain. Trimming removed 5 bases from V and 7 bases from J, with 17 bases in between. The CDR3 length is 13 residues. Germline V lookup: CDR1 DFQATT, CDR2 SNEGSKA (reference sequence). CDR3 sequence: CSAGLPGLSGYTF. The CDR3 coding sequence is TGCAGTGCTGGTCTACCGGGATTAAGTGGCTACACCTTC.

This clonotype was seen repeatedly, ten times or more. Within a library made for alpha chains, this beta chain is off target, and its count is uninformative. The V gene is TRBV4-1, the J gene TRBJ2-1, with 7 nucleotides matching TRBD1. V was clipped by 1 base and J by 8 bases; unmatched bases: 8. The CDR3 spans 15 residues. CDR1 and CDR2 from the germline V gene are MGHRA and YSYEKL. This CDR3 reads CASSQATTGLDEQFF. The CDR3 DNA reads TGCGCCAGCAGCCAAGCCACGACAGGGCTAGATGAGCAGTTCTTC.

This clonotype was seen ten or more times. Since the library was made to target alpha chains, this beta chain is a stray read and its abundance is not meaningful. The chain is built from TRBV27 and TRBJ1-2; 8 bases fit TRBD1. CDR1 and CDR2 from the germline V gene are MNHEY and SMNVEV (reference sequence). The CDR3 runs to 13 residues. V shed 4 bases, J shed 4 bases, and the junction held 2 bases outside the gene matches. The CDR3 reads CASSSTGAYGYTF. The CDR3 bases are TGTGCCAGCAGTTCGACAGGGGCCTATGGCTACACCTTC.

This clonotype rates as medium-sized. With the library built for alpha chains, this beta chain is off target and its frequency is not meaningful. The chain joins TRBV6-1 to TRBJ1-2, with 7 nucleotides matching TRBD1. J gave up 6 bases and V 8 bases, and 9 bases lay outside the gene matches. The CDR3 totals 13 residues. Germline V lookup: CDR1 MNHNS, CDR2 SASEGT. The CDR3 reads CASSHQGGDGYTF. The CDR3 DNA sequence: TGTGCCAGCTCCCATCAGGGGGGCGATGGCTACACCTTC.

This clonotype was observed at least ten times. For a library built for alpha chains, this beta chain is a stray read; little rests on its size. V gene TRBV30 combines with J gene TRBJ2-3; either TRBD1 or TRBD2 may supply D (5 bases each). V lost 0 bases and J lost 6, with 13 bases in between. The CDR3 is 14 residues long. Germline loops: CDR1 GTSNPN, CDR2 SVGIG (reference sequence). CDR3 region: CAWSVGLGEDTQYF. CDR3 sequence (DNA): TGTGCCTGGAGTGTTGGCTTGGGGGAGGATACGCAGTATTTT.

This clonotype was recorded a few times. A library made for alpha chains picked up this beta chain off target, so its size means little. The chain employs TRBV14 and TRBJ2-7; no reliable D call. Trimming pared 1 base from V and 0 bases from J, leaving 4 bases between. Germline CDR1 is SGHDN and CDR2 is FVKESK. The CDR3 runs to 13 residues. CDR3 coding DNA: TGTGCCAGCAGCCAAGTAGACTCCTACGAGCAGTACTTC. Amino acids: CASSQVDSYEQYF. Based on the CDR3 plus reference TRBV14 and TRBJ2-7, the full variable domain is EAGVTQFPSHSVIEKGQTVTLRCDPISGHDNLYWYRRVMGKEIKFLLHFVKESKQDESGMPNNRFLAERTGGTYSTLKVQPAELEDSGVYFCASSQVDSYEQYFGPGTRLTVT.

This clonotype was counted ten times or more. A library prepared for alpha chains yielded this beta chain as an off-target read; its size is of little meaning. The J gene is TRBJ2-1, the V gene TRBV12-3 or TRBV12-4, with no clear D. V was cut by 5 bases and J by 7 bases, with 12 bases left in between. This CDR3 region has 13 residues. CDR3 coding DNA: TGTGCCAGCAGTCACGGACCCGTGAATGAGCAGTTCTTC. Its translation: CASSHGPVNEQFF.

This clonotype qualifies as large. This beta chain is off target for a library built for alpha chains, so its abundance means little. This CDR3 is CASSGGTNEQYF. The CDR3 DNA sequence: TGTGCCAGCAGTGGTGGGACAAACGAGCAGTACTTC. The chain joins TRBV6-2 or TRBV6-3 to TRBJ2-7; TRBD1 is a possible D gene (6 bases). CDR1 and CDR2 (germline): MNHEY, SVGEGT. The CDR3 covers 12 residues. V lost 5 bases and J 5 bases, leaving 10 bases between the germline ends.